These T cell receptor beta chains were read from a single sample in a study of blood T cell repertoires in COVID-19. Sequencing used immunoSEQ multiplex PCR; TCRdb keeps in-frame clones, though not all of them. Of roughly 360,000 clones listed, around 89% are singletons. Material: PBMCs or T cells enriched from blood (not recorded which). The receptors stem from a woman under 40 with acute COVID-19. Both conserved end residues are part of each CDR3. Fields, in order: clone size, D gene, CDR3 length, J gene, V gene, CDR3 protein, CDR3 DNA. A D gene is named only where the DNA matches it firmly. Size tells how often a clone was seen (once, few, many) or the class of an expanded clone, and some rows leave it out.

clone size: NA
D gene: NA
CDR3 length: 17
J gene: TRBJ2-6
V gene: TRBV13
CDR3 protein: CASSLGHRGAGANVLTF
CDR3 DNA: TGTGCCAGCAGCTTAGGCCACCGAGGAGCTGGGGCCAACGTCCTGACTTTC

clone size: NA
D gene: NA
CDR3 length: 15
J gene: TRBJ1-5
V gene: TRBV9
CDR3 protein: CASSASGTIPQPQHF
CDR3 DNA: TGTGCCAGCAGCGCCTCCGGGACAATCCCCCAGCCCCAGCATTTT

clone size: NA
D gene: NA
CDR3 length: 16
J gene: TRBJ1-3
V gene: TRBV29-1
CDR3 protein: CSVLALGGSSGNTIYF
CDR3 DNA: TGCAGCGTTCTCGCCCTTGGGGGGAGCTCTGGAAACACCATATATTTT

clone size: NA
D gene: NA
CDR3 length: 17
J gene: TRBJ2-6
V gene: TRBV19
CDR3 protein: CASSMSVASSGANVLTF
CDR3 DNA: TGTGCCAGTAGTATGTCGGTTGCCTCCTCTGGGGCCAACGTCCTGACTTTC

clone size: NA
D gene: NA
CDR3 length: 12
J gene: TRBJ2-7
V gene: TRBV12-3/TRBV12-4
CDR3 protein: CASSPSGYEQYF
CDR3 DNA: TGTGCCAGCAGTCCGTCGGGTTACGAGCAGTACTTC

clone size: NA
D gene: NA
CDR3 length: 14
J gene: TRBJ1-5
V gene: TRBV24-1
CDR3 protein: CATSAQGNNQPQHF
CDR3 DNA: TGTGCCACCAGCGCACAGGGTAACAATCAGCCCCAGCATTTT

clone size: NA
D gene: NA
CDR3 length: 14
J gene: TRBJ1-1
V gene: TRBV6-2/TRBV6-3
CDR3 protein: CASSSSRLSTEAFF
CDR3 DNA: TGTGCCAGCAGTTCCAGCAGGTTGAGCACTGAAGCTTTCTTT

clone size: NA
D gene: NA
CDR3 length: 15
J gene: TRBJ2-7
V gene: TRBV27
CDR3 protein: CASSFPGQSFREQYF
CDR3 DNA: TGTGCCAGCAGTTTTCCAGGACAGAGTTTTCGAGAGCAGTACTTC

clone size: NA
D gene: NA
CDR3 length: 16
J gene: TRBJ1-2
V gene: TRBV4-1
CDR3 protein: CASSQVDEGASYGYTF
CDR3 DNA: TGCGCCAGCAGCCAAGTAGACGAGGGCGCGTCGTATGGCTACACCTTC

clone size: once
D gene: NA
CDR3 length: 16
J gene: TRBJ2-7
V gene: TRBV27
CDR3 protein: CASSLSPRGTAYEQYF
CDR3 DNA: TGTGCCAGCAGTCTTTCACCCCGGGGGACAGCCTACGAGCAGTACTTC

clone size: NA
D gene: TRBD2
CDR3 length: 13
J gene: TRBJ2-2
V gene: TRBV6-5
CDR3 protein: CASRSGDTGELFF
CDR3 DNA: TGTGCCAGCAGGAGCGGGGACACCGGGGAGCTGTTTTTT

clone size: few
D gene: TRBD1
CDR3 length: 17
J gene: TRBJ1-5
V gene: TRBV4-1
CDR3 protein: CASSQSFPTGRDQPQHF
CDR3 DNA: TGCGCCAGCAGCCAATCTTTCCCGACAGGGCGTGATCAGCCCCAGCATTTT

clone size: NA
D gene: NA
CDR3 length: 14
J gene: TRBJ2-1
V gene: TRBV5-5
CDR3 protein: CASSLAFLDNEQFF
CDR3 DNA: TGTGCCAGCAGCTTGGCCTTTCTCGACAATGAGCAGTTCTTC

clone size: NA
D gene: TRBD2
CDR3 length: 17
J gene: TRBJ2-7
V gene: TRBV6-6
CDR3 protein: CASSRTAGTSGTYEQYF
CDR3 DNA: TGTGCCAGCAGTCGCACTGCCGGGACTAGCGGAACCTACGAGCAGTACTTC

clone size: NA
D gene: TRBD2
CDR3 length: 13
J gene: TRBJ2-1
V gene: TRBV12-3/TRBV12-4
CDR3 protein: CASSWGGGNEQFF
CDR3 DNA: TGTGCCAGCAGCTGGGGCGGGGGCAATGAGCAGTTCTTC

clone size: once
D gene: TRBD2
CDR3 length: 16
J gene: TRBJ2-7
V gene: TRBV20-1
CDR3 protein: CSASEAASGDSYEQYF
CDR3 DNA: TGCAGTGCTAGTGAGGCGGCTAGCGGGGACTCCTACGAGCAGTACTTC

clone size: NA
D gene: NA
CDR3 length: 13
J gene: TRBJ1-1
V gene: TRBV7-3
CDR3 protein: CASSPTLNTEAFF
CDR3 DNA: TGTGCCAGCAGCCCAACACTGAACACTGAAGCTTTCTTT

clone size: once
D gene: NA
CDR3 length: 14
J gene: TRBJ1-5
V gene: TRBV19
CDR3 protein: CASSIRQGNQPQHF
CDR3 DNA: TGTGCCAGTAGTATAAGGCAGGGCAATCAGCCCCAGCATTTT

clone size: NA
D gene: NA
CDR3 length: 14
J gene: TRBJ2-2
V gene: TRBV3-1/TRBV3-2
CDR3 protein: CASSLGIYTGELFF
CDR3 DNA: TGTGCCAGCAGCCTCGGGATCTACACCGGGGAGCTGTTTTTT

clone size: NA
D gene: TRBD1
CDR3 length: 12
J gene: TRBJ2-7
V gene: TRBV19
CDR3 protein: CASSLYRGRKYF
CDR3 DNA: TGTGCCAGTAGTCTTTACAGGGGGCGCAAATACTTC

clone size: NA
D gene: NA
CDR3 length: 16
J gene: TRBJ1-4
V gene: TRBV12-1
CDR3 protein: CASSFAFAAHNEKLFF
CDR3 DNA: TGTGCCAGCAGCTTTGCGTTTGCGGCCCATAATGAAAAACTGTTTTTT

clone size: NA
D gene: NA
CDR3 length: 16
J gene: TRBJ1-5
V gene: TRBV19
CDR3 protein: CASSPQGGGPNQPQHF
CDR3 DNA: TGTGCCAGTAGTCCCCAAGGGGGTGGCCCCAATCAGCCCCAGCATTTT

clone size: NA
D gene: NA
CDR3 length: 15
J gene: TRBJ1-4
V gene: TRBV5-5
CDR3 protein: CASSLRIGGNEKLFF
CDR3 DNA: TGTGCCAGCAGCTTGCGTATTGGGGGCAATGAAAAACTGTTTTTT

clone size: once
D gene: NA
CDR3 length: 16
J gene: TRBJ2-1
V gene: TRBV9
CDR3 protein: CASSVDPGLDYNEQFF
CDR3 DNA: TGTGCCAGCAGCGTAGATCCGGGACTGGACTACAATGAGCAGTTCTTC

clone size: NA
D gene: TRBD1
CDR3 length: 17
J gene: TRBJ2-2
V gene: TRBV24-1
CDR3 protein: CATSGIQGARNTGELFF
CDR3 DNA: TGTGCCACCAGTGGTATACAGGGGGCACGGAACACCGGGGAGCTGTTTTTT

clone size: NA
D gene: TRBD1
CDR3 length: 16
J gene: TRBJ2-1
V gene: TRBV7-9
CDR3 protein: CASSPTGVISYNEQFF
CDR3 DNA: TGTGCCAGCAGCCCCACAGGGGTAATCTCCTACAATGAGCAGTTCTTC

clone size: NA
D gene: NA
CDR3 length: 12
J gene: TRBJ1-2
V gene: TRBV7-9
CDR3 protein: CASSSSSSGYTF
CDR3 DNA: TGTGCCAGCAGCTCAAGCTCTTCGGGCTACACCTTC

clone size: NA
D gene: NA
CDR3 length: 14
J gene: TRBJ1-4
V gene: TRBV5-1
CDR3 protein: CASKQGGADEKLFF
CDR3 DNA: TGCGCCAGCAAGCAAGGTGGAGCAGATGAAAAACTGTTTTTT

clone size: NA
D gene: NA
CDR3 length: 13
J gene: TRBJ1-4
V gene: TRBV6-5
CDR3 protein: CASSYSRGEKLFF
CDR3 DNA: TGTGCCAGCAGTTACTCGCGGGGGGAAAAACTGTTTTTT

clone size: NA
D gene: NA
CDR3 length: 13
J gene: TRBJ2-7
V gene: TRBV5-6
CDR3 protein: CASSLGHLYEQYF
CDR3 DNA: TGTGCCAGCAGCCTGGGACACCTTTACGAGCAGTACTTC

clone size: NA
D gene: NA
CDR3 length: 13
J gene: TRBJ1-2
V gene: TRBV7-2
CDR3 protein: CASSLYTGVGYTF
CDR3 DNA: TGTGCCAGCAGCTTATATACGGGGGTAGGCTACACCTTC

clone size: NA
D gene: NA
CDR3 length: 16
J gene: TRBJ1-6
V gene: TRBV4-3
CDR3 protein: CASSQDLSGDNSPLHF
CDR3 DNA: TGCGCCAGCAGCCAAGATCTGTCAGGGGATAATTCACCCCTCCACTTT

clone size: NA
D gene: TRBD1
CDR3 length: 18
J gene: TRBJ1-2
V gene: TRBV7-9
CDR3 protein: CASSSSALPGQGTTGYTF
CDR3 DNA: TGTGCCAGCAGCTCAAGCGCCTTACCGGGACAGGGGACCACAGGCTACACCTTC

clone size: once
D gene: TRBD1
CDR3 length: 14
J gene: TRBJ2-1
V gene: TRBV6-5
CDR3 protein: CATRGQSPLGEQFF
CDR3 DNA: TGTGCCACCAGGGGACAGTCTCCATTGGGTGAGCAGTTCTTC

clone size: NA
D gene: NA
CDR3 length: 13
J gene: TRBJ2-3
V gene: TRBV10-2
CDR3 protein: CASRGTRTDTQYF
CDR3 DNA: TGCGCCAGCAGGGGGACTCGCACAGATACGCAGTATTTT

clone size: NA
D gene: NA
CDR3 length: 15
J gene: TRBJ1-5
V gene: TRBV27
CDR3 protein: CASRNSAGQNQPQHF
CDR3 DNA: TGTGCCAGCAGGAACTCGGCAGGGCAAAATCAGCCCCAGCATTTT

clone size: NA
D gene: NA
CDR3 length: 15
J gene: TRBJ2-7
V gene: TRBV9
CDR3 protein: CASSVAGSSPYEQYF
CDR3 DNA: TGTGCCAGCAGCGTAGCTGGAAGTAGCCCCTACGAGCAGTACTTC

clone size: NA
D gene: NA
CDR3 length: 15
J gene: TRBJ2-1
V gene: TRBV24-1
CDR3 protein: CATSDSQGPGNEQFF
CDR3 DNA: TGTGCCACCAGTGATTCCCAGGGTCCCGGGAATGAGCAGTTCTTC

clone size: NA
D gene: NA
CDR3 length: 16
J gene: TRBJ1-5
V gene: TRBV6-2/TRBV6-3
CDR3 protein: CASSYSWQVGNQPQHF
CDR3 DNA: TGTGCCAGCAGTTACTCGTGGCAGGTTGGCAATCAGCCCCAGCATTTT

clone size: NA
D gene: NA
CDR3 length: 16
J gene: TRBJ1-1
V gene: TRBV7-9
CDR3 protein: CASSLNRQTLNTEAFF
CDR3 DNA: TGTGCCAGCAGCTTAAACCGACAGACTCTGAACACTGAAGCTTTCTTT

clone size: NA
D gene: NA
CDR3 length: 14
J gene: TRBJ2-7
V gene: TRBV19
CDR3 protein: CASSSPRHSYEQYF
CDR3 DNA: TGTGCCAGTAGTTCCCCGAGGCACTCCTACGAGCAGTACTTC

clone size: NA
D gene: NA
CDR3 length: 17
J gene: TRBJ2-3
V gene: TRBV15
CDR3 protein: CATSSALGGAHADTQYF
CDR3 DNA: TGTGCCACCAGCAGTGCCTTGGGGGGGGCGCACGCAGATACGCAGTATTTT

clone size: NA
D gene: TRBD1
CDR3 length: 17
J gene: TRBJ2-1
V gene: TRBV18
CDR3 protein: CASSPPRQGPSYNEQFF
CDR3 DNA: TGTGCCAGCTCACCCCCCCGACAGGGCCCCTCCTACAATGAGCAGTTCTTC

clone size: NA
D gene: NA
CDR3 length: 15
J gene: TRBJ1-2
V gene: TRBV13
CDR3 protein: CASSQTQALVNGYTF
CDR3 DNA: TGTGCCAGCAGCCAAACTCAGGCGTTGGTTAATGGCTACACCTTC